Presented here are 21 T cell receptor beta chains from one specimen sequenced in a study of T-cell memory formation after mild COVID-19. TCRdb reanalysed the 5' RACE reads using MiXCR and keeps one entry per CDR3 protein. The repertoire holds 350,000 to 400,000 distinct CDR3 sequences, with approximately 15% as singletons. Sequenced sample: PBMCs or a T cell subset sorted from them (not recorded which). These TCRs come from a man younger than 35 who had mild COVID-19 (a few samples of this study predate the infection). Cell type and time point are not known.

This rearrangement joins TRBV6-2 or TRBV6-3 to TRBJ2-7; TRBD1 might be the D (5 bases). Trimming took off 6 bases at V and 2 bases at J, with 14 bases between the two ends. Germline V gene lookup returns CDR1 MNHEY and CDR2 SVGEGT. The length of the CDR3 is 14 residues. The CDR3 DNA reads TGTGCCAGCAGAGCCTGGGTCAGGGCCTACGAGCAGTACTTC. As protein: CASRAWVRAYEQYF.

This clonotype was detected a few times. The genes are TRBV7-9 and TRBJ1-2, with TRBD1 as a possible D gene (5 bases). The CDR3 sequence is 12 residues long. Germline loops: CDR1 SEHNR, CDR2 FQNEAQ (reference sequence). The V gene lost 7 bases and the J gene lost 5 bases, with 11 bases spanning the gap. The CDR3 spells CASNGADYGYTF. CDR3 in DNA: TGTGCCAGCAACGGGGCCGATTATGGCTACACCTTC.

The chain joins TRBV24-1 to TRBJ2-3; D is unclear. Germline-derived CDR1 and CDR2 are KGHDR and SFDVKD. The CDR3 has 17 residues. With 2 bases removed from V and 0 bases from J, the gap between germline ends came to 14 bases. CDR3 in amino acids: CATSDYPVRTSTDTQYF. The CDR3 DNA reads as TGTGCCACCAGTGATTATCCAGTGCGCACGAGCACAGATACGCAGTATTTT.

The chain uses TRBV27 and TRBJ1-1; D might be TRBD1 (6 bases). The V gene's germline CDR1 is MNHEY and CDR2 SMNVEV (reference sequence). The length of the CDR3 is 15 residues. The ends were cut back, 2 bases at V and 0 bases at J, with 10 bases in the middle. This CDR3 is CASSLERGMNTEAFF. CDR3 DNA: TGTGCCAGCAGTTTAGAAAGGGGGATGAACACTGAAGCTTTCTTT.

This clonotype occurred many times. V gene TRBV12-3 or TRBV12-4 combines with J gene TRBJ2-7; 8 positions match TRBD1. V was clipped by 7 bases and J by 0 bases; unmatched bases: 5. The CDR3 runs 14 residues. The CDR3 coding sequence is TGTGCCAGCAAACGACAGGGGAGCTCCTACGAGCAGTACTTC. Residues: CASKRQGSSYEQYF.

This clonotype occurred many times. The chain recombines TRBV5-1 with TRBJ1-1; possibly TRBD1 for D (5 bases). Trimming pared 1 base from V and 3 bases from J, leaving 19 bases between. CDR3 length equals 17 residues. The germline V gene has CDR1 SGHRS and CDR2 YFSETQ. In DNA, the CDR3 is TGCGCCAGCAGCTTGAGGGGAGGTGGGTACAGCGACACTGAAGCTTTCTTT. It yields the protein CASSLRGGGYSDTEAFF.

The V and J genes are TRBV28 and TRBJ1-5, with 10 bases aligning to TRBD1. Looked up from germline, CDR1 is MDHEN and CDR2 is SYDVKM. This CDR3 has 17 amino acids. The V segment lost 5 bases and the J segment 2 bases; nucleotides outside the gene matches: 9. The CDR3 nucleotides are TGTGCCAGCAGTATACCCGGGACAGGGGCGGGCAATCAGCCCCAGCATTTT. Amino acid sequence: CASSIPGTGAGNQPQHF.

This chain connects TRBV6-1 to TRBJ2-7; D remains ambiguous. The CDR3 extends over 15 amino acids. V was trimmed by 3 bases and J by 1 base, leaving 13 bases between them. CDR1 and CDR2 from the germline V gene are MNHNS and SASEGT. The CDR3 coding sequence is TGTGCCAGCAGTGACACCCTTGGTAGTTCCTACGAGCAGTACTTC. Translating gives CASSDTLGSSYEQYF.

This clonotype was picked up a small number of times. The CDR3 sequence is CASSPFRGEQFF. The CDR3, as DNA: TGTGCCAGCAGCCCCTTCAGGGGTGAGCAGTTCTTC. The chain has TRBV14 and TRBJ2-1, with D tentatively TRBD1 (6 bases). Germline CDR1 reads SGHDN; CDR2 reads FVKESK. The CDR3 runs 12 residues. V dropped 4 bases and J dropped 9 bases, with 10 bases sitting between them.

This clonotype was recorded a few times. This sequence joins TRBV5-5 and TRBJ1-5, with a tentative D call TRBD1 (5 bases). CDR3 length: 14 amino acids. Trimming took off 0 bases at V and 3 bases at J, with 7 bases between the two ends. Germline V gene sequence: CDR1 SGHKS, CDR2 YYEKEE (reference sequence). The CDR3 DNA sequence: TGTGCCAGCAGCTTGGGGGGCCTCAATCAGCCCCAGCATTTT. This sequence encodes CASSLGGLNQPQHF.

This clonotype appeared a few times. J is TRBJ2-3 and V is TRBV5-6; D not certain. The CDR3 runs to 16 residues. Germline loops: CDR1 SGHDT, CDR2 YYEEEE. V lost 1 base, J lost 4 bases, and 16 bases lay in between. The CDR3 DNA is TGTGCCAGCAGCTTGAGGGTGGTTACGGGCCCAGATACGCAGTATTTT. It codes for CASSLRVVTGPDTQYF. The full variable domain, its missing parts supplied by reference TRBV5-6 and TRBJ2-3, is DAGVTQSPTHLIKTRGQQVTLRCSPKSGHDTVSWYQQALGQGPQFIFQYYEEEERQRGNFPDRFSGHQFPNYSSELNVNALLLGDSALYLCASSLRVVTGPDTQYFGPGTRLTVL.

There are a few counts of this clonotype. The J gene is TRBJ2-3, the V gene TRBV12-5; 9 nucleotides agree with TRBD2. Germline-derived CDR1 and CDR2 are LGHNT and FRNRAP. This CDR3 is 19 amino acids long. The junction had 16 bases not matched to a gene; V was cut back by 0 bases and J by 6 bases. The CDR3 loop is CASGLVPGGLALRQDTQYF. The CDR3 region has the DNA TGTGCTAGTGGTTTGGTACCGGGCGGACTAGCGTTACGACAGGATACGCAGTATTTT.

This chain uses TRBV5-1 with TRBJ2-5; 12 bases map to TRBD2. V lost 0 bases to trimming and J lost 4 bases; unmatched junction nucleotides: 7. Germline V lookup: CDR1 SGHRS, CDR2 YFSETQ. The CDR3 sequence is 17 residues long. CDR3 loop: CASSLGLAGGPGETQYF. Written as DNA, the CDR3 is TGCGCCAGCAGCTTGGGGCTAGCGGGGGGGCCTGGAGAGACCCAGTACTTC.

The rearrangement uses TRBV24-1 and TRBJ2-1; 11 nucleotides agree with TRBD2. Germline assignment: CDR1 KGHDR and CDR2 SFDVKD. With V trimmed by 10 bases and J by 4 bases, 5 bases remained unmatched. This CDR3 is built from 14 residues. The CDR3 reads CATGSSGGYNEQFF. The CDR3 nucleotides are TGTGCCACGGGATCTAGCGGGGGGTACAATGAGCAGTTCTTC.

This clonotype was picked up a small number of times. V usage is TRBV18 and J usage is TRBJ2-2; tentative D call: TRBD1 (5 bases). The CDR3 runs 17 residues. Germline CDR1 is KGHSH and CDR2 is LQKENI. Deletions cut 3 bases from V and 0 bases from J, with 14 bases between. This chain's CDR3 is CASSPLSRTTNTGELFF. The CDR3 DNA follows: TGTGCCAGCTCACCCCTCTCGAGGACAACGAACACCGGGGAGCTGTTTTTT.

In its sample, this clonotype was seen a few times. This chain joins TRBV7-3 and TRBJ1-1; a possible D gene is TRBD1 (6 bases). The length of the CDR3 is 16 residues. Trimming pared 0 bases from V and 0 bases from J, leaving 11 bases between. CDR1 and CDR2 (germline): SGHTA, FQGTGA. Here the CDR3 DNA reads TGTGCCAGCAGCTTAACGGGGGGACAACTGAACACTGAAGCTTTCTTT. Its protein product is CASSLTGGQLNTEAFF.

This clonotype turned up a few times. J is TRBJ2-7 and V is TRBV11-2; D is ambiguous. Trimming removed 2 bases at V and 8 bases at J, with 7 bases between. CDR3 size: 11 residues. Germline V gene sequence: CDR1 SGHAT, CDR2 FQNNGV. CDR3 sequence (DNA): TGTGCCAGCAGCTTAAACCCCAAGCAGTACTTC. This sequence encodes CASSLNPKQYF.

In its sample, this clonotype was seen a few times. This rearrangement joins TRBV7-8 to TRBJ2-2; possible D gene TRBD2, 6 bases. The V end was cut by 6 bases, the J end by 4 bases, with 18 bases between. The CDR3 is made up of 16 amino acids. Germline-derived CDR1 and CDR2 are SGHVS and FQNEAQ. The CDR3 sequence is CASSSLSQRATGELFF. The CDR3 nucleotides are TGTGCCAGCAGTTCGTTGTCTCAGCGGGCCACCGGGGAGCTGTTTTTT.

Only a few counts were recorded for this clonotype. The V gene is TRBV5-8, the J gene TRBJ2-1, with D perhaps being TRBD1 or TRBD2 (5 bases each). The V gene's germline CDR1 is SGHTS and CDR2 YDEGEE. The CDR3 is 16 amino acids. Trimming pared 6 bases from V and 0 bases from J, leaving 16 bases between. The DNA for the CDR3 is TGTGCCAGCAACGACGATCCAGGGAGCTCCTACAATGAGCAGTTCTTC. Translating gives CASNDDPGSSYNEQFF.

This chain connects TRBV9 to TRBJ1-2, with TRBD1 matching 7 bases. V gave up 3 bases and J gave up 4 bases; unmatched junction bases: 3. The CDR3 sequence is 13 residues long. CDR1 and CDR2 (germline): SGDLS, YYNGEE. CDR3 in DNA: TGTGCCAGCAGCGAGAACAGGGGCTATGGCTACACCTTC. As protein: CASSENRGYGYTF.

The V and J genes are TRBV29-1 and TRBJ2-7; 9 bases are shared with TRBD1. The CDR3 has 16 residues. Germline CDR1 reads SQVTM; CDR2 reads ANQGSEA. J was trimmed by 5 bases and V by 6 bases; bases with no gene match: 17. The CDR3 DNA is TGCAGCGTAGACTCGCGACGGGACAGGGTCCACCACGAGCAGTACGTC. Amino acid sequence: CSVDSRRDRVHHEQYV.